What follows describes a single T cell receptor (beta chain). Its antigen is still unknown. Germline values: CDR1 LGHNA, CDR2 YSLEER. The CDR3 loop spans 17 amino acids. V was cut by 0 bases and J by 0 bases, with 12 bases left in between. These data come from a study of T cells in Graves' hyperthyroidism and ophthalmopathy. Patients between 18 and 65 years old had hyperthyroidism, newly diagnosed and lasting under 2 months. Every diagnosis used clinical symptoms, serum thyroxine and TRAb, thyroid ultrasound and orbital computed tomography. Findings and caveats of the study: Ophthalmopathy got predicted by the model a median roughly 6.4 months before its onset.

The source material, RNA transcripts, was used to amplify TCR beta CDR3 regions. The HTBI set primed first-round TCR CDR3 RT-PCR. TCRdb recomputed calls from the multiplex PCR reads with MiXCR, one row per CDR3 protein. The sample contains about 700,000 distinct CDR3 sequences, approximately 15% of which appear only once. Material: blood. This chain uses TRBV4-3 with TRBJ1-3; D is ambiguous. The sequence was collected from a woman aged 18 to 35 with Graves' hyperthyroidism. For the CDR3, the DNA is TGCGCCAGCAGCCAAGAAACAGCCGAAGTCTCTGGAAACACCATATATTTT. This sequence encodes CASSQETAEVSGNTIYF.